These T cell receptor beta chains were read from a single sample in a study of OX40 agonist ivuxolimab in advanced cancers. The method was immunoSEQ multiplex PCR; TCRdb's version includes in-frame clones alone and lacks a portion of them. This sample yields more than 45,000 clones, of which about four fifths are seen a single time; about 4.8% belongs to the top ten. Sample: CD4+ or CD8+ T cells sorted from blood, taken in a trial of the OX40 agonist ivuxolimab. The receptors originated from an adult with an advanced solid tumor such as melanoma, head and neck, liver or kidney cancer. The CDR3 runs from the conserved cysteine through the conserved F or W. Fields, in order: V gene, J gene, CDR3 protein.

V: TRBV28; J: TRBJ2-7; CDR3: CASRYGAPGRREQYF
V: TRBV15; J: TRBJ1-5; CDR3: CATSGSGPQHF
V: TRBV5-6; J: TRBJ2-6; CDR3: CASSWAGGQITSGANVLTF
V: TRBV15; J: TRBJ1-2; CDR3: CATSRDHAGGSTGYTF
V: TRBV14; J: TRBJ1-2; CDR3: CASSPTGPRLYGYTF
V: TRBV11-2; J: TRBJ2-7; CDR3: CASSLRPASSYEQYF
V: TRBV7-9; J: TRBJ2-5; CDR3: CASSFGLRETQYF
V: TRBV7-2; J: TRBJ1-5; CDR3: CASSPSGTGFTYQPQHF
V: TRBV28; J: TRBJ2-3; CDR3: CASSLLISGSTDTQYF
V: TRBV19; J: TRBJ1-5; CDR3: CASRFTGGGSNQPQHF
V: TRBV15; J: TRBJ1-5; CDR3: CATSGSLSNQPQHF
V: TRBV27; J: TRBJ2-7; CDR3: CASSLWGREQYF
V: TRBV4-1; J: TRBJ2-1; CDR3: CASSQVDIITYNEQFF
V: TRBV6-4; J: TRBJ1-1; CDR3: CASRASGLYNTEAFF
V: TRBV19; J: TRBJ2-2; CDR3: CASSKAGGFTGELFF
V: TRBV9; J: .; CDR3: CASSVSDGYEQYF
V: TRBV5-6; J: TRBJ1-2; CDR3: CASSLVTLADYGYTF
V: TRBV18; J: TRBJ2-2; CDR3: CASSPRRGVDTGELFF
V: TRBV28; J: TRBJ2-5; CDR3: CASRRPGDGQETQYF
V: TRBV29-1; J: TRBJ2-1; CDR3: CSVERPLSYNEQFF
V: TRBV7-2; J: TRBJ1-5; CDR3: CASSFRDRGQPQHF
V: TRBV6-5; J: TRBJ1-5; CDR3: CASSYGQSNQPQHF
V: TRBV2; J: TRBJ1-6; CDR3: CASSDATGPWGNSPLHF
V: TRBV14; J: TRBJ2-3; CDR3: CASSRRGHDTDTQYF
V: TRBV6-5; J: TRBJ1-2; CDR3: CASRYQGSHGYTF
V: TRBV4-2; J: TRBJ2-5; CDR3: CASSHGTSGSSKETQYF